A selection of T cell receptor beta chains follows, all from one sample in a study of T cell repertoires in cytomegalovirus infection. MiXCR, applied by TCRdb to the reads, yields one record per CDR3 protein. The sample holds some 680,000 distinct CDR3 sequences; roughly a third are singletons and the top ten take roughly 2.9%. The sequenced sample was PBMCs. These receptor sequences come from a human donor in good health (CMV status not recorded). Some clones in this sample may be carry-over from other donors' samples. The CDR3 runs from the conserved cysteine through the conserved F or W. D genes are given only for firm matches. Size values are once, few and many counts, or a class for expanded clones, and some rows have none.

J gene | D gene | clone size | V gene | CDR3 protein | CDR3 DNA
TRBJ2-5 | NA | few | TRBV7-9 | CASSLVDVDQETQYF | TGTGCCAGCAGCTTAGTAGACGTCGACCAAGAGACCCAGTACTTC
TRBJ1-2 | TRBD1 | NA | TRBV20-1 | CSARDQSLGQRNYGYTF | TGCAGTGCTAGAGATCAGTCTCTGGGACAGAGAAACTATGGCTACACCTTC
TRBJ2-5 | TRBD2 | NA | TRBV20-1 | CSAKRGLAGGTQYF | TGCAGTGCTAAGAGGGGACTAGCGGGAGGGACCCAGTACTTC
TRBJ1-6 | NA | NA | TRBV20-1 | CSAQQGGPSYNSPLHF | TGCAGTGCACAACAGGGAGGACCCTCCTATAATTCACCCCTCCACTTT
TRBJ1-1 | TRBD1 | few | TRBV7-3 | CASSLSGGLTEAFF | TGTGCCAGCAGCTTATCAGGGGGCTTGACTGAAGCTTTCTTT
TRBJ2-5 | TRBD1 | NA | TRBV18 | CASSPWTGAQETQYF | TGTGCCAGCTCACCGTGGACAGGGGCCCAAGAGACCCAGTACTTC
TRBJ1-1 | NA | few | TRBV12-5 | CASGPKWGPMNTEAFF | TGTGCTAGTGGTCCGAAGTGGGGCCCAATGAACACTGAAGCTTTCTTT
TRBJ2-7 | NA | NA | TRBV12-3/TRBV12-4 | CASSPPGLYAQYF | TGTGCCAGCTCCCCCCCCGGTCTCTACGCGCAGTACTTC
TRBJ2-6 | TRBD2 | NA | TRBV20-1 | CSARKSPLAGGNSGANVLTF | TGCAGTGCTAGAAAATCCCCCTTAGCGGGAGGTAACTCTGGGGCCAACGTCCTGACTTTC
TRBJ1-5 | NA | NA | TRBV6-1 | CASKRKGQAISNQPQPF | TGTGCCAGCAAGAGGAAGGGCCAGGCTATTAGCAATCAGCCCCAGCCTTTT
TRBJ1-5 | NA | NA | TRBV27 | CASSPHNHPQHF | TGTGCCAGCAGTCCGCACAATCATCCCCAGCATTTT
TRBJ1-4 | NA | few | TRBV7-9 | CASSLGTELFF | TGTGCCAGCAGCTTAGGGACGGAACTGTTTTTT
TRBJ2-1 | NA | few | TRBV18 | CASSPKVEQFF | TGTGCCAGCTCACCTAAGGTAGAGCAGTTCTTC
TRBJ2-1 | TRBD2 | many | TRBV7-2 | CASSLGLAEDEQFF | TGTGCCAGCAGCTTAGGACTAGCGGAGGATGAGCAGTTCTTC
TRBJ2-1 | TRBD1 | NA | TRBV6-1 | CASSVWDRDVDEQFF | TGTGCCAGCAGTGTATGGGACAGGGATGTCGATGAGCAGTTCTTC
TRBJ1-6 | NA | many | TRBV7-8 | CASSLSPHTLDSLNSPLHF | TGTGCCAGCAGCTTATCCCCTCACACACTGGACAGTTTGAATTCACCCCTCCACTTT
TRBJ1-1 | NA | many | TRBV2 | CASSEGLNTEAFF | TGTGCCAGCAGTGAAGGGCTCAACACTGAAGCTTTCTTT
TRBJ2-2 | NA | NA | TRBV5-1 | CASSLYQTGELFF | TGCGCCAGCAGCTTGTACCAGACCGGGGAGCTGTTTTTT
TRBJ1-5 | NA | NA | TRBV23-1 | CASSPMHVGFGNQPQHF | TGCGCCAGCAGTCCTATGCACGTGGGTTTTGGCAATCAGCCCCAGCATTTT
TRBJ2-7 | NA | NA | TRBV15 | CATGQTGRNEQYF | TGTGCCACCGGTCAGACAGGGAGGAACGAGCAGTACTTC
TRBJ2-2 | NA | NA | TRBV10-3 | CAISVKGDTGELFF | TGTGCCATCAGTGTTAAGGGGGACACCGGGGAGCTGTTTTTT
TRBJ2-3 | TRBD2 | few | TRBV27 | CASSLLPSGTTTDTQYF | TGTGCCAGCAGTTTACTTCCTAGCGGGACGACCACAGATACGCAGTATTTT
TRBJ2-2 | NA | NA | TRBV10-3 | CAISGVSGELFF | TGTGCCATCAGTGGAGTGTCCGGGGAGCTGTTTTTT